The clone carrying this TCR beta chain occurred many times. Its antigen is not known. This entry belongs to a study of molecular identifiers for immune sequencing clone quantification. Study-level points and caveats: Clones that exceeded 20 RNA copies held over 99% of effector molecules, yet under 1% in naive cells. Jurkat TCR RNA spiked in from one cell reportedly remained identifiable amid around 1 million naive cells.

In preparing bulk TCR libraries, previously described methods and listed TCR primers were used. TCRdb analysed the PCR reads with MiXCR anew, one entry per CDR3 protein. This sample has approximately 550,000 distinct CDR3 sequences, with 20% to 25% found just once. The source is a human donor in good health. Some libraries in this study had Jurkat cell RNA spiked in. The sample was naive CD8+ T cells from blood, with Jurkat cell RNA spiked in. Subset specified: FACS-sorted CD8+CD4-CCR7+CD45RA+ naive T cells.

The CDR3: CASSPRGGSPLHF. The CDR3 DNA reads TGTGCCAGCAGCCCTCGGGGCGGTTCACCCCTCCACTTT. The J gene is TRBJ1-6, the V gene TRBV9; D is possibly TRBD1 (5 bases). Deletions cut 4 bases from V and 9 bases from J, with 11 bases between. Germline CDR1 and CDR2: SGDLS and YYNGEE. The CDR3 runs to 13 residues.